The clone carrying this T cell receptor (beta chain) was seen at least ten times. The data belong to a study of CD8 T cells in ankylosing spondylitis. Each CDR3 protein gets one entry after TCRdb re-called the 5' RACE reads with MiXCR. This sample has fewer than 350,000 distinct CDR3 sequences, with approximately 10% found just once. The clonotype was recovered from a female donor with ankylosing spondylitis or in good health (not recorded which). Sequencing used blood, either unsorted or a sorted T cell fraction (not recorded which).

In nucleotides, the CDR3 is TGCAGTGTCCACCGTCCCGGGGAAGAGACCCAGTACTTC. It codes for CSVHRPGEETQYF. The V call is TRBV20-1, the J call TRBJ2-5, with D maybe TRBD2 (5 bases). The length of the CDR3 is 13 residues. V was trimmed by 7 bases and J by 3 bases, leaving 15 bases between them. Germline CDR1 and CDR2: DFQATT and SNEGSKA (reference sequence).